The 27 T cell receptor beta chains below all came from one sample that was sequenced in a study of early T cells in non-severe SARS-CoV-2 infection. TCRdb passed the 5' RACE reads through MiXCR, listing each CDR3 protein once. The table has fewer than 30,000 distinct CDR3 sequences, approximately 4.1% seen once. Material for sequencing was whole blood. These receptors all come from an adult who was a healthcare worker with PCR-confirmed SARS-CoV-2 infection or an uninfected control (not recorded which).

This clonotype was picked up many times. V is TRBV20-1 and J is TRBJ1-1; 9 bases agree with TRBD1. This CDR3 comprises 13 residues. Germline CDR1 DFQATT, CDR2 SNEGSKA (reference sequence). With 5 bases clipped from V and 5 bases from J, the junction kept 6 bases outside the gene matches. The CDR3 region has the DNA TGCAGTGCTGGGACAGGGAGGTGGACTGAAGCTTTCTTT. The encoded protein is CSAGTGRWTEAFF.

At least ten counts were recorded for this clonotype. This chain uses TRBV6-7 with TRBJ1-2, with D hard to call. TRBV6-7 is annotated as an ORF whose role is uncertain. Trimming stripped 0 bases from V and 0 bases from J, with 8 bases between. This CDR3 spans 15 amino acids. The chain's CDR3 is CASSYSPGANYGYTF. The DNA of the CDR3 is TGTGCCAGCAGTTACTCGCCGGGAGCTAACTATGGCTACACCTTC.

This clonotype showed up many times. The V and J genes are TRBV15 and TRBJ1-1; TRBD1 matches at 8 bases. The CDR3 consists of 16 residues. Germline values: CDR1 LNHNV, CDR2 YYDKDF (reference sequence). V was pared by 2 bases and J by 2 bases, with 7 bases of the junction left unmatched. This chain's CDR3 is CATSRTKGTGNTEAFF. CDR3 nucleotide sequence: TGTGCCACCAGCAGAACCAAGGGGACAGGCAACACTGAAGCTTTCTTT.

V gene TRBV15 combines with J gene TRBJ2-7; D remains unclear. V lost 6 bases, J lost 3 bases, and 12 bases lay in between. The germline V gene has CDR1 LNHNV and CDR2 YYDKDF (reference sequence). The CDR3 contains 13 residues. This chain's CDR3 is CATSLVDGYEQYF. CDR3 nucleotides: TGTGCCACCAGTCTAGTAGATGGCTACGAGCAGTACTTC.

This clonotype was seen a few times. The rearrangement links TRBV7-3 to TRBJ2-3, with 10 bases that match TRBD2. This CDR3 has 14 amino acids. V shed 1 base and J 5 bases; nucleotides not matched to a gene: 0. CDR1 and CDR2 (germline): SGHTA, FQGTGA. CDR3 coding DNA: TGTGCCAGCAGCTTAATAGCGGGGGGAGATACGCAGTATTTT. Translated, it gives CASSLIAGGDTQYF.

This clonotype has a count of ten or more. The chain has TRBV18 and TRBJ1-6, with no clear D. Germline-derived CDR1 and CDR2 are KGHSH and LQKENI. The germline V and J ends were trimmed by 2 bases and 8 bases, with 10 bases remaining between them. The length of the CDR3 is 14 residues. CDR3 coding DNA: TGTGCCAGCTCACCAACAGCCCGGGATTCACCCCTCCACTTT. Translation gives CASSPTARDSPLHF.

This clonotype was seen ten or more times. The chain joins TRBV18 to TRBJ1-1; 8 bases agree with TRBD1. In germline, CDR1 is KGHSH, CDR2 LQKENI. Trimming cost V 3 bases and J 3 bases; bases outside gene matches: 9. This CDR3 region has 16 residues. CDR3 region: CASSPRQGMEDTEAFF. The CDR3 DNA sequence: TGTGCCAGCTCACCGAGACAGGGGATGGAGGACACTGAAGCTTTCTTT.

This clonotype was seen ten or more times. The chain is built from TRBV7-2 and TRBJ2-7; perhaps TRBD2 as D (5 bases). From germline, CDR1 is SGHTA and CDR2 FQGNSA. The CDR3 spans 16 residues. V gave up 4 bases and J gave up 2 bases, with 18 bases separating them. Here the CDR3 DNA reads TGTGCCAGCAGCTCGAAAGGTGACTCGGGGACCTACGAGCAGTACTTC. This codes for CASSSKGDSGTYEQYF.

This clonotype was picked up many times. V usage is TRBV10-1 and J usage is TRBJ2-7; D is uncertain. The germline V gene encodes CDR1 WNHNN and CDR2 SYGVQD (reference sequence). The V end was cut by 0 bases, the J end by 4 bases, with 4 bases between. The CDR3 sequence is 12 residues long. As DNA, the CDR3 is TGCGCCAGCAGTGAGTCAGGGTACGAGCAGTACTTC. The encoded protein is CASSESGYEQYF.

This clonotype occurred many times. This chain links TRBV20-1 with TRBJ1-4; 7 nucleotides agree with TRBD1. The CDR3 has 15 residues. Trimming cost V 6 bases and J 3 bases; bases outside gene matches: 10. The V gene's germline CDR1 is DFQATT and CDR2 SNEGSKA (reference sequence). Written as DNA, the CDR3 is TGCAGTGCAGGGACAGCTCAGAAGGCTAATGAAAAACTGTTTTTT. This encodes CSAGTAQKANEKLFF.

This clonotype was detected ten times or more. This chain uses TRBV15 with TRBJ1-1; tentatively, D is TRBD1 (5 bases). This CDR3 spans 13 amino acids. The V and J ends lost 5 bases and 1 base respectively, with 8 bases between them. Germline-derived CDR1 and CDR2 are LNHNV and YYDKDF (reference sequence). For the CDR3, the DNA is TGTGCCACCAGCTTAAGGGGGAACACTGAAGCTTTCTTT. Translated: CATSLRGNTEAFF. The full variable domain, completed using reference TRBV15 and TRBJ1-1, is DAMVIQNPRYQVTQFGKPVTLSCSQTLNHNVMYWYQQKSSQAPKLLFHYYDKDFNNEADTPDNFQSRRPNTSFCFLDIRSPGLGDTAMYLCATSLRGNTEAFFGQGTRLTVV.

This clonotype was counted many times. This chain uses TRBV30 with TRBJ1-1; no firm D call. The CDR3 length is 11 residues. Germline V lookup: CDR1 GTSNPN, CDR2 SVGIG (reference sequence). V was clipped by 3 bases and J by 8 bases, with 10 bases between them. This CDR3 is CAWSWQAEAFF. CDR3 DNA: TGTGCCTGGAGCTGGCAGGCAGAAGCTTTCTTT.

This clonotype was found many times. The J gene is TRBJ2-3, the V gene TRBV7-6, with TRBD2 matching 9 bases. The germline V gene has CDR1 SGHVS and CDR2 FNYEAQ. V gave up 0 bases and J gave up 3 bases; unmatched junction bases: 13. CDR3 size: 19 residues. In DNA, the CDR3 is TGTGCCAGCAGCTTAGCCGGCGCGGGAGGGCCGATCAGAACAGATACGCAGTATTTT. Translated: CASSLAGAGGPIRTDTQYF.

This clonotype was observed at least ten times. V and J are TRBV25-1 and TRBJ2-3; D gene uncertain. The CDR3 extends over 13 amino acids. V was cut by 4 bases and J by 2 bases, with 7 bases left in between. Germline lookup yields CDR1 MGHDK and CDR2 SYGVNS. In nucleotides, the CDR3 is TGTGCCAGCAGTGTTCGGGTCACAGATACGCAGTATTTT. Translating gives CASSVRVTDTQYF.

This clonotype was seen ten or more times. The CDR3 region is CASSLTGWSSTDTQYF. In DNA form, the CDR3 reads TGTGCCAGCAGCCTGACAGGGTGGAGTAGCACAGATACGCAGTATTTT. The chain uses TRBV7-9 and TRBJ2-3, with 7 bases identical to TRBD1. There are 16 residues in the CDR3. Germline V gene data show CDR1 as SEHNR and CDR2 as FQNEAQ (reference sequence). Trimming removed 5 bases from V and 0 bases from J; junction bases left unmatched: 8. Full variable domain (remainder filled in from reference TRBV7-9 and TRBJ2-3): DTGVSQNPRHKITKRGQNVTFRCDPISEHNRLYWYRQTLGQGPEFLTYFQNEAQLEKSRLLSDRFSAERPKGSFSTLEIQRTEQGDSAMYLCASSLTGWSSTDTQYFGPGTRLTVL.

This clonotype was observed at least ten times. The CDR3 sequence is CASSPDSTVSAYGYTF. The CDR3 coding sequence is TGTGCCAGCTCACCAGATTCGACAGTGTCGGCCTATGGCTACACCTTC. V usage is TRBV18 and J usage is TRBJ1-2; a weak D match, TRBD1 (5 bases). The CDR3 runs 16 residues. Germline V gives CDR1 KGHSH, CDR2 LQKENI. V was shortened by 2 bases and J by 4 bases, with 17 bases between the two germline ends.

This clonotype was seen many times. The V call is TRBV20-1, the J call TRBJ1-4; D perhaps matches TRBD1 (6 bases). The CDR3 consists of 17 residues. The V gene lost 0 bases and the J gene lost 4 bases, with 18 bases spanning the gap. Germline V gene lookup returns CDR1 DFQATT and CDR2 SNEGSKA (reference sequence). CDR3 nucleotides: TGCAGTGCTAGAGATTGGGGGGGCGCCGGCGGTAATGAAAAACTGTTTTTT. This sequence encodes CSARDWGGAGGNEKLFF.

In its sample, this clonotype was seen a few times. The chain recombines TRBV29-1 with TRBJ2-7, with D uncertain. The germline CDR1 and CDR2 sequences are SQVTM and ANQGSEA. V lost 1 base and J 5 bases, leaving 6 bases between the germline ends. The CDR3 consists of 11 residues. This CDR3 is CSVEVVDEQYF. DNA of the CDR3: TGCAGCGTTGAAGTCGTGGACGAGCAGTACTTC.

This clonotype was counted ten times or more. This rearrangement joins TRBV7-2 to TRBJ2-3, with TRBD2 matching over 11 bases. V shed 0 bases, J shed 8 bases, and the junction held 7 bases outside the gene matches. The germline V gene encodes CDR1 SGHTA and CDR2 FQGNSA. The CDR3 consists of 16 residues. The CDR3 loop is CASSLALAGVSVTQYF. CDR3 DNA: TGTGCCAGCAGCTTAGCACTAGCGGGAGTTAGCGTTACGCAGTATTTT.

This clonotype was recorded a few times. The genes are TRBV21-1 and TRBJ2-3; no check of the table's D call, TRBD1, against the DNA was made. TRBV21-1 is a recognized pseudogene. The CDR3 is 17 amino acids. This CDR3 reads CASGFRQGRTGTDTQYF. In DNA form, the CDR3 reads TGTGCCAGCGGGTTCAGACAGGGACGAACAGGCACAGATACGCAGTATTTT.

This clonotype has only a few counts. V gene TRBV12-3 or TRBV12-4 combines with J gene TRBJ2-1; D is uncertain. Trimming shortened V by 1 base and J by 0 bases, and 4 bases separated the two germline ends. There are 14 residues in the CDR3. CDR3 amino acids: CASSLDRSYNEQFF. CDR3 sequence (DNA): TGTGCCAGCAGTTTAGACCGCTCCTACAATGAGCAGTTCTTC.

This clonotype has at least ten counts. The chain employs TRBV15 and TRBJ2-1; D perhaps matches TRBD1 (6 bases). Trimming took off 0 bases at V and 3 bases at J, with 9 bases between the two ends. The germline CDR1 and CDR2 sequences are LNHNV and YYDKDF (reference sequence). This CDR3 region has 15 residues. CDR3 sequence: CATSRDQGNYNEQFF. The DNA of the CDR3 is TGTGCCACCAGCAGAGACCAGGGGAACTACAATGAGCAGTTCTTC.

In this sample, this clonotype turned up many times. A junction boundary mismatches the germline segment, possibly from a read error. The chain carries TRBV10-3 and TRBJ2-3; the D is unclear. Germline V gene sequence: CDR1 ENHRY, CDR2 SYGVKD. This CDR3 has 10 residues. This CDR3 is CAISIPAGDF. The CDR3 bases are TGTGCCATCAGTATCCCCGCTGGGGATTTT.

In this sample, this clonotype turned up many times. The chain employs TRBV5-1 and TRBJ1-4; D remains ambiguous. This CDR3 contains 16 residues. Trimming pared 3 bases from V and 10 bases from J, leaving 22 bases between. Germline V gene data show CDR1 as SGHRS and CDR2 as YFSETQ. CDR3 bases: TGCGCCAGCAGCTCCGGAGGTGGTTGGGAGGAGCGAAAACTGTTTTTT. Translated, it gives CASSSGGGWEERKLFF.

This clonotype was observed at least ten times. This chain uses TRBV20-1 with TRBJ2-3; 7 nucleotides line up with TRBD2. This CDR3 is built from 16 residues. V shed 5 bases, J shed 2 bases, and the junction held 13 bases outside the gene matches. Germline loops: CDR1 DFQATT, CDR2 SNEGSKA (reference sequence). CDR3 amino acids: CSALTLTSSTTDTQYF. In nucleotides, the CDR3 is TGCAGTGCTCTCACCCTGACTAGCAGTACCACAGATACGCAGTATTTT.

This clonotype has ten or more counts. This chain uses TRBV19 with TRBJ2-1, with 9 nucleotides matching TRBD2. The CDR3 is 14 amino acids. J was trimmed by 9 bases and V by 3 bases; bases with no gene match: 6. CDR1 is LNHDA and CDR2 is SQIVND in the germline V gene (reference sequence). The CDR3 nucleotides are TGTGCCAGTAGTATCGGCGGGAGGGCCGGTGAGCAGTTCTTC. Its translation: CASSIGGRAGEQFF.

The table lists this clonotype with many counts. This rearrangement joins TRBV20-1 to TRBJ2-1; TRBD2 agrees at 10 bases. From germline, CDR1 is DFQATT and CDR2 SNEGSKA (reference sequence). Trimming took 2 bases from V and 4 from J; bases not matched to a gene: 5. This CDR3 comprises 15 residues. CDR3 loop: CSARRMGLAYNEQFF. In nucleotides, the CDR3 is TGCAGTGCTAGAAGAATGGGACTAGCGTACAATGAGCAGTTCTTC.